These 7 T cell receptor beta chains share one sample of origin, sequenced in a study of blood T cell repertoires in COVID-19. TCRdb's table, derived via immunoSEQ multiplex PCR, lists solely in-frame clones and lacks some. The data contain 200,000 to 300,000 clones, roughly 86% of them seen just once; the ten biggest clones take up 8.5% to 10%. The sample comprised peripheral blood. These receptors all stem from a man in his forties who had recovered from COVID-19.

The rearrangement uses TRBV7-9 and TRBJ1-1; TRBD1 is a possible D gene (5 bases). V dropped 1 base and J dropped 4 bases, with 10 bases sitting between them. CDR1 and CDR2 from the germline V gene are SEHNR and FQNEAQ (reference sequence). The CDR3 runs to 14 residues. In DNA, the CDR3 is TGTGCCAGCAGCTTAGGAGACAGTGGCACTGAAGCTTTCTTT. It codes for CASSLGDSGTEAFF.

This sequence joins TRBV6-6 and TRBJ2-7; a possible D gene is TRBD1 (6 bases). Germline CDR1 and CDR2: MNHNY and SVGAGI (reference sequence). The CDR3 has 13 residues. V was pared by 5 bases and J by 3 bases, with 11 bases between. The chain's CDR3 is CASSRTAIYEQYF. Here the CDR3 DNA reads TGTGCCAGCAGTCGGACAGCAATCTACGAGCAGTACTTC.

V gene TRBV4-1 combines with J gene TRBJ2-4; 9 bases agree with TRBD1. Germline V gives CDR1 MGHRA, CDR2 YSYEKL. The CDR3 has 12 amino acids. V was pared by 8 bases and J by 6 bases, with 2 bases of the junction left unmatched. CDR3 DNA: TGCGCCAGCGCGGACAGGGGAAACATTCAGTACTTC. Protein: CASADRGNIQYF.

This sequence joins TRBV24-1 and TRBJ1-2; D ambiguous. The CDR3 is 12 residues long. Trimming removed 9 bases at V and 1 base at J, with 8 bases between. Germline CDR1 is KGHDR and CDR2 is SFDVKD. CDR3 coding DNA: TGTGCCACCCCGAACAGTAACTATGGCTACACCTTC. Translating it yields CATPNSNYGYTF.

The rearrangement uses TRBV5-1 and TRBJ1-2, with a possible D match to TRBD1 (6 bases). The length of the CDR3 is 14 residues. Trimming pared 4 bases from V and 6 bases from J, leaving 16 bases between. Germline V CDR1 and CDR2: SGHRS, YFSETQ. The CDR3: CASSGGVRGNGYTF. The CDR3 nucleotides are TGCGCCAGCAGCGGGGGAGTTAGGGGGAATGGCTACACCTTC. Looking up the rest from reference TRBV5-1 and TRBJ1-2 gives the full variable domain: KAGVTQTPRYLIKTRGQQVTLSCSPISGHRSVSWYQQTPGQGLQFLFEYFSETQRNKGNFPGRFSGRQFSNSRSEMNVSTLELGDSALYLCASSGGVRGNGYTFGSGTRLTVV.

This clone was found a few times. CDR3: CASSQTVNYGYTF. CDR3 sequence (DNA): TGTGCCAGCAGCCAGACAGTTAACTATGGCTACACCTTC. V gene TRBV4-2 combines with J gene TRBJ1-2; D may be TRBD1 (5 bases). The CDR3 runs 13 residues. The germline CDR1 and CDR2 sequences are LGHNA and YNFKEQ. V was pared by 3 bases and J by 1 base, with 6 bases between.

CDR3 DNA: TGCGCCAGCAGCCTGGACAGGCTAAGCTATGGCTACACCTTC. Translation gives CASSLDRLSYGYTF. This sequence joins TRBV5-1 and TRBJ1-2, with TRBD1 matching over 7 bases. Unmatched junction bases numbered 7, after V lost 4 bases and J lost 4 bases. CDR3 length equals 14 residues. In germline, CDR1 is SGHRS, CDR2 YFSETQ.